This T cell receptor (beta chain) is drawn from a study of blood T cell repertoires in COVID-19. Measured with immunoSEQ multiplex PCR; TCRdb has only the in-frame clones, and not every one. The data contain about 58,000 clones, roughly 90% of them seen just once; the ten biggest clones take up approximately 14%. The clonotype comes from a woman aged 60-75 years with active COVID-19. Specimen: peripheral blood.

The CDR3 reads CASSQDRVGGELFF. CDR3 sequence (DNA): TGTGCCAGCAGCCAAGACAGGGTAGGCGGGGAGCTGTTTTTT. This chain joins TRBV7-7 and TRBJ2-2; 7 bases are a match to TRBD1. V dropped 5 bases and J dropped 7; count of bases not matched to a gene: 7. Germline V gene sequence: CDR1 SSHAT, CDR2 FNYEAQ (reference sequence). The CDR3 loop spans 14 amino acids.